This paragraph covers one TCR beta chain sequence. A read error may account for a junction end that differs from germline. Germline CDR1 and CDR2: SGHDT and YYEEEE. The CDR3 totals 14 residues. This sample stems from a study of T cell repertoires in aging, cancer and after chemotherapy. TRB rearrangements spanning V, D and J were amplified using mixed TRB-A/B primers. Using its own MiXCR run on the multiplex PCR reads, TCRdb lists one record per CDR3 protein. This table holds over 10,000 distinct CDR3 sequences, around 23% found once. TCR beta rearrangements were amplified from peripheral blood genomic DNA.

This chain uses TRBV5-6 with TRBJ1-6, with 8 positions matching TRBD1. Specimen: blood. The receptor was derived from a human donor in good health. The CDR3 sequence is CASSLRQGNSPLHF. The CDR3 DNA reads TGCGCCAGCAGCTTGCGACAGGGGAATTCACCCCTCCACTTT.